The 20 T cell receptor beta chains below come from one sample, sequenced in a study of regulatory T cells in long-lasting Graves disease. To make TCR beta libraries, researchers used iRepertoire HTBI primers and Arm-PCR of CDR3 regions. TCRdb independently ran MiXCR on the multiplex PCR reads; one entry per CDR3 protein. Counted here are around 320,000 distinct CDR3 sequences, 16% occurring once; the ten biggest clones make up 30%. Time point of the sample: newly diagnosed GD, antithyroid drugs for less than 3 months. Construction of the TCR library relied on RNA isolated from PBMCs. This same sample was also taken into another study, of T cells in Graves' hyperthyroidism and ophthalmopathy.

Sequenced here: peripheral blood mononuclear cells (PBMCs), sampled at new diagnosis, from a patient treated with antithyroid drugs. The receptors originated from a man in his forties or fifties with Graves disease.

This clonotype showed up just a few times. Because it lacks the conserved phenylalanine or tryptophan at the end, this CDR3 is likely a read error. The chain links TRBV6-1 to TRBJ2-2; D is undetermined. CDR3 size: 11 residues. The germline V gene has CDR1 MNHNS and CDR2 SASEGT. V shed 7 bases and J shed 7 bases, with 7 bases lying between them. CDR3 sequence reads: CASKWGGELFL. In DNA, the CDR3 is TGTGCCAGCAAATGGGGCGGGGAGCTGTTTCTT.

This clonotype came up many times. This chain links TRBV7-2 with TRBJ2-7; no reliable D call. Looked up from germline, CDR1 is SGHTA and CDR2 is FQGNSA. V lost 7 bases and J lost 1, with 14 bases in between. This CDR3 is built from 14 residues. The CDR3 coding sequence is TGTGCCAGCACCCTCCGGTTCGGATCCTACGAGCAGTACTTC. Translation gives CASTLRFGSYEQYF.

CDR3 sequence reads: CAWSAGRGEKLFF. As DNA, the CDR3 is TGTGCCTGGAGTGCCGGACGAGGTGAAAAACTGTTTTTT. The genes are TRBV30 and TRBJ1-4; D call uncertain. This CDR3 contains 13 residues. With 1 base removed from V and 7 bases from J, the gap between germline ends came to 10 bases. Germline loops: CDR1 GTSNPN, CDR2 SVGIG (reference sequence).

In this sample, this clonotype turned up many times. V usage is TRBV18 and J usage is TRBJ1-1, with a tentative D call TRBD1 (6 bases). The germline V gene encodes CDR1 KGHSH and CDR2 LQKENI. The CDR3 loop spans 15 amino acids. Trimming pared 0 bases from V and 0 bases from J, leaving 8 bases between. Here the CDR3 DNA reads TGTGCCAGCTCACCACCGGGGGGCATGAACACTGAAGCTTTCTTT. Translation gives CASSPPGGMNTEAFF. The full variable domain, its missing parts supplied by reference TRBV18 and TRBJ1-1, is NAGVMQNPRHLVRRRGQEARLRCSPMKGHSHVYWYRQLPEEGLKFMVYLQKENIIDESGMPKERFSAEFPKEGPSILRIQQVVRGDSAAYFCASSPPGGMNTEAFFGQGTRLTVV.

This clonotype was observed at least ten times. An end of the junction differs from the germline gene, which may be a read error. This chain uses TRBV28 with TRBJ2-7; 14 bases are a match to TRBD2. The germline V gene encodes CDR1 MDHEN and CDR2 SYDVKM. The CDR3 totals 13 residues. CDR3 loop: CASSSRLAGGAHF. CDR3 DNA: TGTGCCAGCAGTTCAAGACTAGCGGGGGGGGCGCACTTC.

The J gene is TRBJ1-2, the V gene TRBV6-2 or TRBV6-3, with 10 bases lining up with TRBD1. The CDR3 length is 14 residues. Germline V gene lookup returns CDR1 MNHEY and CDR2 SVGEGT. V trimming: 5 bases; J trimming: 4 bases; junction bases outside the gene matches: 4. CDR3 region: CASSDRGLGYGYTF. CDR3 nucleotide sequence: TGTGCCAGCAGTGACAGGGGGCTAGGCTATGGCTACACCTTC.

This clonotype was seen only a few times. This chain connects TRBV11-2 to TRBJ2-3, with 9 nucleotides matching TRBD2. Trimming cost V 1 base and J 0 bases; bases outside gene matches: 5. CDR1 is SGHAT and CDR2 is FQNNGV in the germline V gene. The CDR3 sequence is 17 residues long. CDR3 nucleotides: TGTGCCAGCAGCTTAGGCCCCGGACTAGCGAGCACAGATACGCAGTATTTT. Translated: CASSLGPGLASTDTQYF.

This clonotype has a count of ten or more. The rearrangement links TRBV5-1 to TRBJ2-1, with 7 nucleotides matching TRBD2. V lost 2 bases, J lost 0 bases, and 5 bases stayed unmatched. The CDR3 totals 16 residues. CDR1 and CDR2 from the germline V gene are SGHRS and YFSETQ. CDR3 nucleotides: TGCGCCAGCAGCTTTAGCGGGCCGAGCTCCTACAATGAGCAGTTCTTC. Translating it yields CASSFSGPSSYNEQFF.

The chain links TRBV30 to TRBJ1-1, with D possibly TRBD1 on 6 matching bases. V gave up 4 bases and J gave up 1 base, with 10 bases separating them. Germline CDR1 GTSNPN, CDR2 SVGIG (reference sequence). CDR3 size: 13 residues. The CDR3 region has the DNA TGTGCCTGGACCGCGGACAGGAACACTGAAGCTTTCTTT. This sequence encodes CAWTADRNTEAFF.

The table lists this clonotype with a few counts. The V and J genes are TRBV24-1 and TRBJ1-3, with D perhaps TRBD1 (6 bases). The V gene's germline CDR1 is KGHDR and CDR2 SFDVKD. V lost 2 bases, J lost 8 bases, and 12 bases lay in between. The CDR3 is made up of 14 amino acids. The CDR3 region is CATSDSRGGDTIYF. The DNA for the CDR3 is TGTGCCACCAGTGATTCTCGAGGGGGGGACACCATATATTTT.

At least ten counts were recorded for this clonotype. The CDR3 nucleotides read TGTGCCAGCAGCCGTAATCTGAACACTGAAGCTTTCTTT. This gives the protein CASSRNLNTEAFF. V gene TRBV28 combines with J gene TRBJ1-1; no clear D. CDR1 is MDHEN, CDR2 SYDVKM, per germline. This CDR3 comprises 13 residues. The V gene lost 6 bases and the J gene lost 0 bases, with 8 bases spanning the gap.

The gene calls are TRBV6-5 and TRBJ2-7, with D possibly TRBD2 on 7 matching bases. V dropped 4 bases and J dropped 4 bases, with 17 bases sitting between them. The CDR3 spans 15 residues. The germline CDR1 and CDR2 sequences are MNHEY and SVGAGI. The CDR3 DNA sequence: TGTGCCAGCAGTTTCCTAAGGGGGGGTTATTACGAGCAGTACTTC. Translated: CASSFLRGGYYEQYF.

This clonotype was seen repeatedly, ten times or more. This chain connects TRBV7-2 to TRBJ1-3, with D uncertain. CDR1 is SGHTA, CDR2 FQGNSA, per germline. Trimming removed 4 bases at V and 15 bases at J, with 22 bases between. CDR3 size: 14 residues. The CDR3 sequence is CASSSGEPGALEYF. As DNA, the CDR3 is TGTGCCAGCAGCTCAGGCGAACCGGGAGCCCTTGAATATTTT.

This clonotype was counted many times. The chain links TRBV4-3 to TRBJ2-6; unclear D gene. The germline V gene has CDR1 LGHNA and CDR2 YSLEER. Trimming stripped 0 bases from V and 2 bases from J, with 14 bases between. The CDR3 sequence is 18 residues long. CDR3 region: CASSQDLFRSAGANVLTF. The DNA for the CDR3 is TGCGCCAGCAGCCAAGATCTTTTCAGGTCGGCTGGGGCCAACGTCCTGACTTTC.

This clonotype has at least ten counts. The J gene is TRBJ1-1, the V gene TRBV7-3; D is uncertain. CDR3 size: 14 residues. CDR1 is SGHTA and CDR2 is FQGTGA in the germline V gene. V dropped 2 bases and J dropped 1 base, with 8 bases sitting between them. The CDR3, as DNA: TGTGCCAGCAGCTTAGGAGGGCCGAACACTGAAGCTTTCTTT. Translating gives CASSLGGPNTEAFF.

The genes are TRBV4-2 and TRBJ2-1; the match to TRBD1 covers 7 bases. V lost 5 bases, J lost 10 bases, and 8 bases stayed unmatched. Germline CDR1 LGHNA, CDR2 YNFKEQ. The CDR3 extends over 13 amino acids. The CDR3, as DNA: TGTGCCAGCAGCTGGAAACCGGGACAGGAGCAGTTCTTC. Its protein is CASSWKPGQEQFF.

The sample holds a few counts of this clonotype. This CDR3 is CASSTRLAGTTTDTQYF. The CDR3 region has the DNA TGTGCCAGCAGTACTAGACTAGCGGGGACCACCACAGATACGCAGTATTTT. The rearrangement joins TRBV27 to TRBJ2-3, with 11 bases fitting TRBD2. V lost 5 bases to trimming and J lost 2 bases; unmatched junction nucleotides: 9. The CDR3 contains 17 residues. In germline, CDR1 is MNHEY, CDR2 SMNVEV (reference sequence).

This clonotype has ten or more counts. This chain connects TRBV28 to TRBJ2-2; possible D gene TRBD2, 6 bases. Trimming left V 8 bases short and J 0 bases short, with 13 bases between. The CDR3 spans 15 residues. Germline assignment: CDR1 MDHEN and CDR2 SYDVKM. CDR3 sequence reads: CASGLGLSNTGELFF. The CDR3 DNA sequence: TGTGCCAGCGGACTGGGACTGTCGAACACCGGGGAGCTGTTTTTT.

This clonotype was counted only a few times. The V gene is TRBV6-1, the J gene TRBJ2-2; D unresolved. Germline assignment: CDR1 MNHNS and CDR2 SASEGT. The CDR3 sequence is 16 residues long. Trimming removed 7 bases from V and 1 base from J, with 16 bases in between. The CDR3, as DNA: TGTGCCAGCATTCCTCCGAGGCCCCTGAACACCGGGGAGCTGTTTTTT. Translated, it gives CASIPPRPLNTGELFF.

This clonotype occurred many times. The gene calls are TRBV30 and TRBJ2-3; D may be TRBD2 (6 bases). The CDR3 is 14 residues long. The V end lost 2 bases, the J end lost 2 bases, and 11 bases lay between the germline ends. The germline CDR1 and CDR2 sequences are GTSNPN and SVGIG (reference sequence). CDR3 in DNA: TGTGCCTGGAGTAGCTGGGACTTCACAGATACGCAGTATTTT. Translated: CAWSSWDFTDTQYF.